This TCR beta chain was identified during a study of beta chain features in type 1 diabetes. This clone has just a few counts. Germline CDR1 reads SQVTM; CDR2 reads ANQGSEA. The ends were cut back, 0 bases at V and 0 bases at J, with 7 bases in the middle. The CDR3 covers 14 residues. All of the isolated RNA was reverse transcribed, so expressed TCRB transcripts were sequenced. Here immunoSEQ multiplex PCR was the method, and the copy in TCRdb shows in-frame clones only, minus some. This table holds roughly 450,000 clones, approximately 15% found once. This chain links TRBV29-1 with TRBJ2-3; a possible D gene is TRBD2 (5 bases). This clonotype was sampled from a young man in good health. Material for sequencing was naive CD4+ T cells from blood. CDR3 protein: CSVEDRGSTDTQYF. The CDR3 region has the DNA TGCAGCGTTGAAGATCGAGGGAGCACAGATACGCAGTATTTT.